The clone carrying this TCR beta chain was observed a few times. Its antigen is not known. The data originate from a study of identical twins. Study outcomes and limitations: Among out-of-frame alpha sequences shared by twins, low generation probability occurred in excess.

TCRdb ran MiXCR on the 5' RACE reads and lists one entry per CDR3 protein. The table shows roughly 630,000 distinct CDR3 sequences, with less than 9% occurring only once. V was shortened by 0 bases and J by 6 bases, with 9 bases between the two germline ends. Germline V gene sequence: CDR1 SGHRS, CDR2 YFSETQ. CDR3 size: 14 residues. These data also featured in a second study, about yellow fever vaccine responses in identical twins.

The sample comprised PBMCs. The gene calls are TRBV5-1 and TRBJ2-2, with D possibly matching TRBD2 (5 bases). The sequence derives from a woman younger than 35 in good health. The CDR3 nucleotides read TGCGCCAGCAGCTTGGGCGCCGGGGCCGGGGAGCTGTTTTTT. It codes for CASSLGAGAGELFF. Looking up the rest from reference TRBV5-1 and TRBJ2-2 gives the full variable domain: KAGVTQTPRYLIKTRGQQVTLSCSPISGHRSVSWYQQTPGQGLQFLFEYFSETQRNKGNFPGRFSGRQFSNSRSEMNVSTLELGDSALYLCASSLGAGAGELFFGEGSRLTVL.